The 9 T cell receptor beta chains presented below share a single source sample, sequenced in a study of cytomegalovirus exposure and HLA in healthy donors. Researchers ran the PCR with 60 Vbeta and 13 Jbeta primers. Sequencing was performed with immunoSEQ multiplex PCR; in TCRdb, only in-frame clones are kept and a portion is missing. The sample comprises 150,000 to 200,000 clones, about 80% of which are singletons, and less than 2.5% rests with the top ten. Source material: PBMCs. The receptors shown here come from a woman aged 50 to 65 in good health and CMV-seronegative.

The chain uses TRBV15 and TRBJ1-6, with D possibly being TRBD1 (6 bases). V was cut by 2 bases and J by 7 bases, with 12 bases left in between. Per the germline V gene, CDR1 is LNHNV and CDR2 is YYDKDF (reference sequence). The CDR3 covers 15 residues. The CDR3 nucleotides are TGTGCCACCAGCAGAATCGGGACATTGAATTCACCCCTCCACTTT. As protein: CATSRIGTLNSPLHF.

V gene TRBV29-1 combines with J gene TRBJ2-5, with D possibly being TRBD1 (5 bases). Germline V gives CDR1 SQVTM, CDR2 ANQGSEA. CDR3 length: 12 residues. V was clipped by 4 bases and J by 5 bases, with 11 bases between them. The CDR3 region has the DNA TGCAGCGTTGTGCAGGGAAGGGAGACCCAGTACTTC. The encoded protein is CSVVQGRETQYF. Based on the CDR3 plus reference TRBV29-1 and TRBJ2-5, the full variable domain is SAVISQKPSRDICQRGTSLTIQCQVDSQVTMMFWYRQQPGQSLTLIATANQGSEATYESGFVIDKFPISRPNLTFSTLTVSNMSPEDSSIYLCSVVQGRETQYFGPGTRLLVL.

The V call is TRBV5-4, the J call TRBJ2-3; D perhaps matches TRBD2 (6 bases). CDR1 is SGHNT and CDR2 is YYREEE in the germline V gene (reference sequence). The CDR3 covers 15 residues. V dropped 4 bases and J dropped 4 bases, with 16 bases sitting between them. CDR3 DNA sequence: TGTGCCAGCAGCCCCACGGGGGAGTTCCCAGATACGCAGTATTTT. Its translation is CASSPTGEFPDTQYF.

In this sample, this clone turned up once. The V call is TRBV28, the J call TRBJ2-2, with a weak D call TRBD1 (8 bases). The CDR3 covers 16 residues. CDR1 MDHEN and CDR2 SYDVKM come from the germline V gene. Trimming removed 3 bases at V and 6 bases at J, with 17 bases between. The CDR3 loop reads CASSFPRQGRAGELFF. The CDR3 nucleotides are TGTGCCAGCAGTTTCCCCCGACAGGGGAGGGCCGGGGAGCTGTTTTTT. Full variable domain (rest looked up from reference TRBV28 and TRBJ2-2): DVKVTQSSRYLVKRTGEKVFLECVQDMDHENMFWYRQDPGLGLRLIYFSYDVKMKEKGDIPEGYSVSREKKERFSLILESASTNQTSMYLCASSFPRQGRAGELFFGEGSRLTVL.

As to this clone: The junction does not match germline at one end; this may be a read error. The CDR3 DNA reads TGTGCCAGCAGTAAAACCCGGGACACCGAAGCTTTCTTT. This translates into CASSKTRDTEAFF. The chain uses TRBV27 and TRBJ1-1; maybe TRBD1 (6 bases). Germline CDR1 reads MNHEY; CDR2 reads SMNVEV (reference sequence). The CDR3 has 13 residues.

The rearrangement links TRBV30 to TRBJ2-5, with 11 bases fitting TRBD1. The J call may be mistaken, given a closer DNA end match to TRBJ2-7. This CDR3 is built from 12 residues. The V gene's germline CDR1 is GTSNPN and CDR2 SVGIG (reference sequence). CDR3 region: CAWGQGAGEQYF. The CDR3 nucleotides are TGTGCCTGGGGACAGGGGGCCGGCGAGCAGTACTTC.

The genes are TRBV19 and TRBJ2-5, with TRBD2 matching over 13 bases. The J call is in doubt because the DNA end fits TRBJ2-7 better. This CDR3 comprises 16 residues. Germline CDR1 and CDR2: LNHDA and SQIVND (reference sequence). The CDR3 bases are TGTGCCAGTAGTGACCGGACTAGCGGGAGACTAGGCGAGCAGTACTTC. Translation: CASSDRTSGRLGEQYF.

This chain uses TRBV5-8 with TRBJ2-1, with 10 bases that match TRBD1. The germline CDR1 and CDR2 sequences are SGHTS and YDEGEE. V shed 4 bases and J 4 bases; nucleotides not matched to a gene: 2. The CDR3 has 14 residues. For the CDR3, the DNA is TGTGCCAGCAGCCCGGGACAGGGGTACAATGAGCAGTTCTTC. Translating it yields CASSPGQGYNEQFF.

This chain uses TRBV28 with TRBJ1-4; D remains ambiguous. Germline V gene lookup returns CDR1 MDHEN and CDR2 SYDVKM. V was shortened by 10 bases and J by 7 bases, with 19 bases between the two germline ends. The CDR3 spans 14 residues. DNA of the CDR3: TGTGCCACCTTTAAGGGAGGCAGGAGTGAAAAACTGTTTTTT. Encoded protein: CATFKGGRSEKLFF.